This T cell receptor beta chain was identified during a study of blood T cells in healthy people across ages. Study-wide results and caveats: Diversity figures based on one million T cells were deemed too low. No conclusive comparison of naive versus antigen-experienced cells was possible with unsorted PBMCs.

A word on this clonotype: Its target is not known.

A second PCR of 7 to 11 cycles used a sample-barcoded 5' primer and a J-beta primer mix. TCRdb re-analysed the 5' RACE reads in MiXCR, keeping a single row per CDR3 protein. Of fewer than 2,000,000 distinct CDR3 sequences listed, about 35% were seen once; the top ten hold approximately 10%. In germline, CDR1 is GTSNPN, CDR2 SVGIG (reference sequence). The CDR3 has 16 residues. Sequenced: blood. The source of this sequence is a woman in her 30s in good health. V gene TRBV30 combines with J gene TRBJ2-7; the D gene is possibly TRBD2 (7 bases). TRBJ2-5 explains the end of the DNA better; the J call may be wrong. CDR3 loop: CAWSVGFRGAEETQYF. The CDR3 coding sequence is TGTGCCTGGAGTGTAGGTTTTCGGGGGGCGGAAGAGACCCAGTACTTC.